The clone carrying this T cell receptor (beta chain) has more than one count but fewer than ten. In the original analysis: Reference gene primer amplification in the assay estimated nucleated cell counts. The method was immunoSEQ multiplex PCR; TCRdb's version includes in-frame clones alone and lacks a portion of them. The DNA gave D and trimming, while V, J and clone size come from that table. The top ten clones hold about 1.9% of a sample with about 81,000 clones, about nine tenths of them seen once. The sample is drawn from a study of blood T cell repertoires in COVID-19. Whole-study context: Italy, Spain and the United States were the sources of the convalescent and acute COVID-19 samples. PBMCs, B-cell-depleted T cells, or T cells were the source of the cDNA or gDNA that made up the material.

Specimen: peripheral blood. The TCR sequence derives from a woman between 50 and 59 years old in a cohort sampled during active COVID-19.

CDR3 bases: TGCGCCAGCAGCCAGGGACTTACCCAAGAGACCCAGTACTTC. Translated, it gives CASSQGLTQETQYF. The V and J genes are TRBV5-1 and TRBJ2-5; D might be TRBD2 (6 bases). Trimming stripped 4 bases from V and 1 base from J, with 11 bases between. Germline V gene data show CDR1 as SGHRS and CDR2 as YFSETQ. The CDR3 is 14 residues long.